Below, 18 T cell receptor beta chains from the same sample are listed, as sequenced in a study of shared clonotypes between healthy human individuals. CD45RO-negative, CCR7-positively selected cells formed the naive CD8 fraction, excluding terminally differentiated effector memory CD45RA+ cells. Profiled with immunoSEQ multiplex PCR; TCRdb holds only in-frame clones, not every one. The table lists millions of clones, about 95% of them singletons. The sample consisted of naive CD8+ T cells sorted from blood. These receptors all stem from a man younger than 30 in good health.

The chain employs TRBV4-2 and TRBJ1-4; D is unclear. The CDR3 sequence is 17 residues long. V lost 2 bases and J lost 8, with 21 bases in between. CDR1 and CDR2 from the germline V gene are LGHNA and YNFKEQ. The CDR3 DNA is TGTGCCAGCAGCCAACTATATCCTCCTGATCTCGGGGAAAAACTGTTTTTT. This sequence encodes CASSQLYPPDLGEKLFF.

V is TRBV2 and J is TRBJ2-4; TRBD2 is a possible D gene (6 bases). V was trimmed by 6 bases and J by 0 bases, leaving 15 bases between them. From germline, CDR1 is SNHLY and CDR2 FYNNEI. The length of the CDR3 is 16 residues. DNA for the CDR3: TGTGCCAGCAGAGACGGTGCGGGGCTAGCCAAAAACATTCAGTACTTC. It specifies CASRDGAGLAKNIQYF.

The chain carries TRBV21-1 and TRBJ2-7; the table assigns TRBD1, which was not confirmed against the DNA. TRBV21-1 is recorded as a pseudogene. The CDR3 is 16 residues long. CDR3 residues: CASSYTYHRAFYEQYF. CDR3 nucleotides: TGTGCCAGCAGCTACACTTACCACAGAGCCTTCTACGAGCAGTACTTC.

The table lists this clone with a count of one. This rearrangement joins TRBV4-1 to TRBJ1-5; D is unclear. This CDR3 is 15 amino acids long. Trimming pared 5 bases from V and 5 bases from J, leaving 16 bases between. Germline V CDR1 and CDR2: MGHRA, YSYEKL. This CDR3 is CASSFIDAEYQPQHF. CDR3 nucleotide sequence: TGCGCCAGCAGCTTTATTGACGCCGAGTATCAGCCCCAGCATTTT.

This clone was detected only once. The CDR3 spells CASSGDSSSSYNEQFF. CDR3 in DNA: TGTGCCAGCAGCGGGGACAGCTCCAGCTCCTACAATGAGCAGTTCTTC. The chain carries TRBV7-9 and TRBJ2-1; 7 nucleotides align to TRBD1. This CDR3 region has 16 residues. After removal of 5 bases from V and 0 bases from J, the junction contained 7 bases not matched to a gene. The germline gives CDR1 SEHNR, CDR2 FQNEAQ (reference sequence).

V and J are TRBV7-8 and TRBJ2-1; 15 bases fit TRBD2. V lost 5 bases, J lost 1 base, and 6 bases stayed unmatched. This CDR3 has 18 amino acids. Germline V lookup: CDR1 SGHVS, CDR2 FQNEAQ. CDR3: CASSPGLAGGRSYNEQFF. The CDR3 coding sequence is TGTGCCAGCAGCCCCGGACTAGCGGGAGGGCGGTCCTACAATGAGCAGTTCTTC.

V usage is TRBV2 and J usage is TRBJ2-5; weak D call: TRBD1 (6 bases). The CDR3 totals 13 residues. Germline loops: CDR1 SNHLY, CDR2 FYNNEI. Trimming cost V 8 bases and J 6 bases, with 16 bases left between them. In DNA, the CDR3 is TGTGCCAGCGGGACATCCTCGTTCCAGACCCAGTACTTC. It specifies CASGTSSFQTQYF.

This sequence joins TRBV6-1 and TRBJ2-7; D unresolved. Trimming took 1 base from V and 0 from J, leaving 10 bases between them. The germline CDR1 and CDR2 sequences are MNHNS and SASEGT. The CDR3 has 15 residues. This CDR3 reads CASSEVIHPSYEQYF. The CDR3 DNA reads as TGTGCCAGCAGTGAAGTAATCCATCCCTCCTACGAGCAGTACTTC.

The chain carries TRBV28 and TRBJ1-2; maybe TRBD1 (6 bases). V dropped 5 bases and J dropped 8 bases, with 15 bases sitting between them. The germline CDR1 and CDR2 sequences are MDHEN and SYDVKM. The CDR3 is 13 amino acids. The CDR3 region is CASSPLLGAGYTF. The CDR3 bases are TGTGCCAGCAGTCCCCTCTTGGGGGCAGGCTACACCTTC.

A word on this clone: At the DNA level, this CDR3 is encoded by other sequences in the same sample as well. CDR3 DNA sequence: TGCGCCAGCAGCCAAGATGCAGCGGGGGGCTCCTACGAGCAGTACTTC. It specifies CASSQDAAGGSYEQYF. The gene calls are TRBV4-3 and TRBJ2-7; 9 nucleotides line up with TRBD2. The CDR3 contains 16 residues. V was clipped by 0 bases and J by 0 bases; unmatched bases: 3. Germline CDR1 reads LGHNA; CDR2 reads YSLEER.

V is TRBV19 and J is TRBJ2-5; possibly TRBD2 for D (5 bases). This CDR3 contains 14 residues. With 4 bases removed from V and 5 bases from J, the gap between germline ends came to 14 bases. Germline assignment: CDR1 LNHDA and CDR2 SQIVND (reference sequence). The DNA for the CDR3 is TGTGCCAGTAGTAAAGGCGGAGGAGTGGAGACCCAGTACTTC. It yields the protein CASSKGGGVETQYF.

This clone was observed a handful of times. This chain connects TRBV10-3 to TRBJ1-6; 8 bases match TRBD1. The V segment lost 0 bases and the J segment 9 bases; nucleotides outside the gene matches: 4. CDR1 and CDR2 (germline): ENHRY, SYGVKD. This CDR3 region has 15 residues. The CDR3 reads CAISESQGAGSPLHF. CDR3 nucleotide sequence: TGTGCCATCAGTGAGTCCCAGGGGGCCGGTTCACCCCTCCACTTT.

This chain connects TRBV27 to TRBJ1-6, with D uncertain. The germline V and J ends were trimmed by 2 bases and 3 bases, with 5 bases remaining between them. There are 14 residues in the CDR3. The germline CDR1 and CDR2 sequences are MNHEY and SMNVEV (reference sequence). The CDR3 DNA is TGTGCCAGCAGTTTACACAACTATAATTCACCCCTCCACTTT. Translation gives CASSLHNYNSPLHF.

The J gene is TRBJ1-1, the V gene TRBV11-2; TRBD1 matches at 7 bases. The CDR3 loop spans 13 amino acids. The J segment lost 7 bases and the V segment lost 5 bases, leaving 7 bases of the junction unmatched. The V gene's germline CDR1 is SGHAT and CDR2 FQNNGV. The CDR3 sequence is CASSPSGTVEAFF. DNA for the CDR3: TGTGCCAGCAGCCCTTCCGGGACAGTTGAAGCTTTCTTT.

A note on this clone: In the same sample, other DNA sequences code for this CDR3. CDR3 residues: CASSEVGDTEAFF. The CDR3, as DNA: TGTGCCAGCAGTGAAGTTGGGGACACTGAAGCTTTCTTT. The chain combines TRBV2 with TRBJ1-1, with unresolved D. CDR3 size: 13 residues. Looked up from germline, CDR1 is SNHLY and CDR2 is FYNNEI. The germline V and J ends were trimmed by 1 base and 3 bases, with 6 bases remaining between them.

The rearrangement links TRBV7-9 to TRBJ1-2; no reliable D call. V shed 2 bases and J shed 6 bases, with 16 bases lying between them. This CDR3 comprises 15 residues. In germline, CDR1 is SEHNR, CDR2 FQNEAQ (reference sequence). CDR3 nucleotides: TGTGCCAGCAGCTTACCGGGATACTATGTAGATGGCTACACCTTC. Its translation: CASSLPGYYVDGYTF.

The chain is built from TRBV10-2 and TRBJ2-2; TRBD1 is a possible D gene (6 bases). Looked up from germline, CDR1 is WSHSY and CDR2 is SAAADI. V was clipped by 5 bases and J by 7 bases, with 11 bases between them. This CDR3 is 13 amino acids long. CDR3 DNA: TGCGCCAGCAGTACAGGGTTTTACGGGGAGCTGTTTTTT. This sequence encodes CASSTGFYGELFF.

The count of this clone is one. The chain combines TRBV5-1 with TRBJ2-7; 7 bases match TRBD1. Losses at the gene ends were 2 bases for V and 6 bases for J; bases not matched to a gene: 8. This CDR3 has 14 residues. Germline V gives CDR1 SGHRS, CDR2 YFSETQ. The CDR3, as DNA: TGCGCCAGCAGCTTCCTAGACAGGGCTGGCGAGCAGTACTTC. Protein product: CASSFLDRAGEQYF.